This T cell receptor (beta chain) was sequenced during a study of CD8 T cells in Susac syndrome. RNA amounts of about 0.5 to 1 ug underwent reverse transcription with random hexamers. Coverage of TCR beta CDR3 amplification by immunoSEQ multiplex PCR extended to 54 Vbeta and 13 Jbeta. TCRdb reanalysed the immunoSEQ multiplex PCR reads using MiXCR and keeps one entry per CDR3 protein. Among roughly 330,000 distinct CDR3 sequences listed, approximately 90% were seen once. The study sequenced TCR beta in blood CD8+ and CD4+ T cells. Looked up from germline, CDR1 is SGHRS and CDR2 is YFSETQ. V was trimmed by 0 bases and J by 4 bases, leaving 7 bases between them. This CDR3 contains 13 residues.

The chain couples TRBV5-1 to TRBJ1-1; D is undetermined. Sequenced input: CD4+ T cells from PBMCs. The TCR sequence derives from a human donor with multiple sclerosis. CDR3 amino acids: CASSLEYRTEAFF. The CDR3 coding sequence is TGCGCCAGCAGCTTGGAGTACCGCACTGAAGCTTTCTTT. Full variable domain (rest looked up from reference TRBV5-1 and TRBJ1-1): KAGVTQTPRYLIKTRGQQVTLSCSPISGHRSVSWYQQTPGQGLQFLFEYFSETQRNKGNFPGRFSGRQFSNSRSEMNVSTLELGDSALYLCASSLEYRTEAFFGQGTRLTVV.